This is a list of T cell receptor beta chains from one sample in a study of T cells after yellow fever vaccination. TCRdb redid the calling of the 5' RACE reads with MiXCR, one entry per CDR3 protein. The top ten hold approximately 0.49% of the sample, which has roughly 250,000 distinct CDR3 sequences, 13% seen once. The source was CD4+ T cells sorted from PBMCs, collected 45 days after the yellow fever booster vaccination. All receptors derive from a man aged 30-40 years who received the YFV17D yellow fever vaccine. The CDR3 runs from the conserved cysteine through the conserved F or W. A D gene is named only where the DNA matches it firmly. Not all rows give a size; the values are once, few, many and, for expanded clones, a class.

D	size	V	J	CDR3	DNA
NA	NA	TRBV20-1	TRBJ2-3	CRGVVSDTQYF	TGCCGTGGAGTAGTGTCAGATACGCAGTATTTT
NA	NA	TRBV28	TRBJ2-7	CASSLMSSGARSEQYF	TGTGCCAGCAGTTTAATGTCCAGCGGAGCCCGCTCCGAGCAGTACTTC
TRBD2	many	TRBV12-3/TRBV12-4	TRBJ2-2	CASSPRLAANTGELFF	TGTGCCAGCAGTCCTAGACTAGCGGCAAACACCGGGGAGCTGTTTTTT
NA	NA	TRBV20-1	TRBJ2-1	CSASPASSYNEQFF	TGCAGTGCTAGTCCTGCGAGCTCCTACAATGAGCAGTTCTTC
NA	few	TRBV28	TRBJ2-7	CASSGTYEQYF	TGTGCCAGCAGTGGAACCTACGAGCAGTACTTC
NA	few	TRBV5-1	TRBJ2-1	CASSLVQEDYNEQFF	TGCGCCAGCAGCTTGGTGCAGGAAGACTACAATGAGCAGTTCTTC
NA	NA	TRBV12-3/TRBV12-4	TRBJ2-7	CASSRATYEQYF	TGTGCCAGCAGTCGGGCCACCTACGAGCAGTACTTC
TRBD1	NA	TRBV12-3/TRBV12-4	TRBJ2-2	CASSQGQGDRGELFF	TGTGCCAGCAGTCAGGGACAGGGGGATAGGGGGGAGCTGTTTTTT
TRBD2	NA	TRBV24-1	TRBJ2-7	CATSPGLAGEVQYF	TGTGCCACCAGTCCGGGACTAGCGGGAGAGGTGCAGTACTTC
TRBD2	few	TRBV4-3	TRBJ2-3	CASSQDGTSGTRKDTQYF	TGCGCCAGCAGCCAAGATGGGACTAGCGGGACCAGGAAAGATACGCAGTATTTT
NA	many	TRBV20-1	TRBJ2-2	CSATMNTGELFF	TGCAGTGCTACAATGAACACCGGGGAGCTGTTTTTT
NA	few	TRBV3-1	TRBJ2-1	CASMGASERSYNEQFF	TGTGCCAGCATGGGGGCTAGCGAGAGGTCCTACAATGAGCAGTTCTTC
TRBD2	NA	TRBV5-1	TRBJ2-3	CASSLVTSGTTDTQYF	TGCGCCAGCAGCTTGGTGACTAGCGGGACGACAGATACGCAGTATTTT
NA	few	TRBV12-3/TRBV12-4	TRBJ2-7	CASSSTGDMLREQYF	TGTGCCAGCAGTTCGACCGGGGACATGCTGCGCGAGCAGTACTTC
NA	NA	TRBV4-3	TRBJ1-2	CASSQSPGGSGYTF	TGCGCCAGCAGCCAATCCCCGGGGGGTAGCGGCTACACCTTC
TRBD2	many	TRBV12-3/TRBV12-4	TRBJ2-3	CASNPPSGSTDTQYF	TGTGCCAGCAACCCCCCTAGCGGGAGCACAGATACGCAGTATTTT
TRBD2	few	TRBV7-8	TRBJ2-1	CASSLALLAGLYNEQFF	TGTGCCAGCAGCTTAGCCCTTTTAGCGGGCCTATACAATGAGCAGTTCTTC
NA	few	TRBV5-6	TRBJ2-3	CASSLGHTQYF	TGTGCCAGCAGCTTAGGGCATACGCAGTATTTT
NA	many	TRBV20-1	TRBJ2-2	CSARGAVTGELFF	TGCAGTGCTAGAGGGGCGGTCACCGGGGAGCTGTTTTTT
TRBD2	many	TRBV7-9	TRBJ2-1	CASSLDAGAYNEQFF	TGTGCCAGCAGCTTAGATGCGGGAGCCTACAATGAGCAGTTCTTC
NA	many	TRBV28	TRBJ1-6	CASRDQGRYNSPLHF	TGTGCCAGCAGGGACCAGGGCCGCTATAATTCACCCCTCCACTTT
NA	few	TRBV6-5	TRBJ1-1	CASSYSGGTEAFF	TGTGCCAGCAGTTACTCCGGGGGGACTGAAGCTTTCTTT
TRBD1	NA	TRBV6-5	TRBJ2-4	CASSYSSTGVAKNIQYF	TGTGCCAGCAGTTACTCGTCGACAGGGGTAGCCAAAAACATTCAGTACTTC
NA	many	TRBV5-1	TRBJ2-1	CASSLDSSSYNEQFF	TGCGCCAGCAGCTTAGACTCGAGCTCCTACAATGAGCAGTTCTTC
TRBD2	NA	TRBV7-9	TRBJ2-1	CASSSRDYYNEQFF	TGTGCCAGCAGCTCCCGGGACTACTACAATGAGCAGTTCTTC
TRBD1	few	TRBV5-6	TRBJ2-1	CASSLAGQPYNEQFF	TGTGCCAGCAGCTTGGCGGGACAGCCCTACAATGAGCAGTTCTTC
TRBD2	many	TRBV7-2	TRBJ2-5	CASSPDSGRAGETQYF	TGTGCCAGCAGCCCCGATAGCGGGAGGGCCGGGGAGACCCAGTACTTC
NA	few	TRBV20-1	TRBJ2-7	CSAREGTYEQYF	TGCAGTGCTAGAGAGGGTACCTACGAGCAGTACTTC
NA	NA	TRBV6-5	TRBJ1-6	CASSYSNSPLHF	TGTGCCAGCAGTTACAGCAATTCACCCCTCCACTTT
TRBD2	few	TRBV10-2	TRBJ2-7	CASRGREGARVDF	TGCGCCAGCCGGGGGCGGGAGGGAGCTCGGGTGGACTTC
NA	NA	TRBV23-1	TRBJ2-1	CASAQIFSFHNEQFF	TGCGCCAGCGCCCAGATCTTCTCCTTCCACAATGAGCAGTTCTTC
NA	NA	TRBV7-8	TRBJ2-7	CASSFGQKYDQYF	TGTGCCAGCAGCTTCGGGCAGAAATACGACCAGTACTTC
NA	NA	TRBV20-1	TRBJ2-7	CSARLLYEQYF	TGCAGTGCTAGACTTTTATACGAGCAGTACTTC
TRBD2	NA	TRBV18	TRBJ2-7	CASSQRSGGNSYEQYF	TGTGCCAGCTCACAAAGAAGCGGGGGAAACTCCTACGAGCAGTACTTC
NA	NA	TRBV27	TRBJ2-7	CASRTSKTRYYEQYF	TGTGCCAGCAGGACCTCGAAGACTAGATACTACGAGCAGTACTTC
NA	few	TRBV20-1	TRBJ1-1	CSARVGALNTEAFF	TGCAGTGCTAGAGTAGGGGCTTTGAACACTGAAGCTTTCTTT
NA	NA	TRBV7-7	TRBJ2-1	CASSLLEWNEQFF	TGTGCTAGCAGCCTCCTGGAGTGGAATGAGCAGTTCTTC
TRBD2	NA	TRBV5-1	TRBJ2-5	CASHPGGVQETQYF	TGCGCCAGCCATCCGGGGGGAGTACAAGAGACCCAGTACTTC
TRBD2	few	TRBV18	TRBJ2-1	CASSLWGGRYNEQFF	TGTGCCAGCTCACTCTGGGGGGGACGATACAATGAGCAGTTCTTC
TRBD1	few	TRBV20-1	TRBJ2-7	CSARDPGGLSYEQYF	TGCAGTGCTAGAGACCCAGGGGGCCTCTCCTACGAGCAGTACTTC
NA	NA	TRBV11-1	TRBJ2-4	CASSTSWTDSAKNIQYF	NA